The present TCR beta chain was sequenced within a study of human T cells and chemical hapten exposure. This clonotype was picked up a small number of times. Per the authors' pipeline: The number of TCRs in each sample had a median of 95,638 and spanned about 23,224 to 690,600. In TCRdb, the RACE reads were re-called with MiXCR into one record per CDR3 protein. The V and J calls come from TCRdb's annotation, not from the publication. Of about 70,000 distinct CDR3 sequences listed, about 9% are singletons. With 4 bases clipped from V and 7 bases from J, the junction kept 11 bases outside the gene matches. This CDR3 is 15 amino acids long. Time point denoted: patch test 2, 6 weeks after DPC sensitization. Documented treatment: therapeutic diphenylcyclopropenone sensitization with weekly scalp DPC. Patch tests were applied only after blood draws.

The TCR originated in a woman aged 45-60 years with alopecia areata. Some clones in this sample may be carry-over from other donors' samples. This sample comprised whole blood, obtained in connection with sensitization to the hapten diphenylcyclopropenone (DPC). The chain couples TRBV12-3 or TRBV12-4 to TRBJ2-7; 9 bases are a match to TRBD2. The CDR3 region is CASSYIAGAPGEQYF. DNA for the CDR3: TGTGCCAGCAGTTATATAGCGGGAGCGCCAGGAGAGCAGTACTTC.